This record concerns one T cell receptor beta chain sequence. TCRdb keeps only in-frame clones here, not all; method: immunoSEQ multiplex PCR. Altogether 300,000 to 400,000 clones are present, roughly nine tenths being singletons, with the ten largest covering roughly 2.6%. Participants came from around 25 US areas, aged roughly 18 to 95 years. The record originates from a study of blood T cell repertoires in COVID-19. Study information: Samples taken during acute and convalescent COVID-19 were collected in the United States, Italy and Spain. T cells, B-cell-depleted T cells, or PBMCs supplied cDNA or gDNA.

V gave up 5 bases and J gave up 5 bases, with 13 bases separating them. Germline CDR1 reads MNHEY; CDR2 reads SVGEGT. The CDR3 is 13 amino acids. V is TRBV6-2 or TRBV6-3 and J is TRBJ2-7; D unclear. The receptor was isolated from a man aged 55 to 70 who had recovered from COVID-19. Material: PBMCs or T cells enriched from blood (not recorded which). DNA for the CDR3: TGTGCCAGCAGTCCCAGTGTGATCCACGAGCAGTACTTC. This gives the protein CASSPSVIHEQYF.